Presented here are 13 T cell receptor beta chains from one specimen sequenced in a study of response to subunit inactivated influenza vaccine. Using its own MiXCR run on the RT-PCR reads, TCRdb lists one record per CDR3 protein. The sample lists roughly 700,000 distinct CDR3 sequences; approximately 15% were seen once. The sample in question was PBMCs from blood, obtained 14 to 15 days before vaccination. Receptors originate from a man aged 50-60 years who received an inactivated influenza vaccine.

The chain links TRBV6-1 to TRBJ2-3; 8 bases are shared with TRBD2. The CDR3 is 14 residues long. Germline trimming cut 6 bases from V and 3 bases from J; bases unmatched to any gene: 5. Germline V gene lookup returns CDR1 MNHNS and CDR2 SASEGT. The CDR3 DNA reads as TGTGCCAGCAGGTCAAGCGGGAGAACAGATACGCAGTATTTT. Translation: CASRSSGRTDTQYF.

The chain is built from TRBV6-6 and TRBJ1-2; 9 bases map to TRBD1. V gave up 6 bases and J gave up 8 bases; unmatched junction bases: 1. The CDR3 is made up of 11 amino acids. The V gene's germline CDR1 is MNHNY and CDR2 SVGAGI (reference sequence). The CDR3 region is CASSTGGGYTF. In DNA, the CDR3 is TGTGCCAGCAGCACAGGGGGCGGCTACACCTTC.

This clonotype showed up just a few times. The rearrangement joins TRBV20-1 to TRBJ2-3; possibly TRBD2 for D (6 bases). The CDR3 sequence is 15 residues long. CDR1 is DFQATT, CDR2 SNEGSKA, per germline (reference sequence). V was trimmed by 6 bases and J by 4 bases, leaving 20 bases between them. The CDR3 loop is CSAHARGGQADTQYF. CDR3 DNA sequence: TGCAGTGCCCACGCCCGGGGAGGTCAGGCAGATACGCAGTATTTT.

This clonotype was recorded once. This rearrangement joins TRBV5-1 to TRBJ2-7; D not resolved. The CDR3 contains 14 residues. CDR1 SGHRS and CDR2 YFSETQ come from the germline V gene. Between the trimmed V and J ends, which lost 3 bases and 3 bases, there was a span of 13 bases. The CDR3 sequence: CASSSKMGGYEQYF. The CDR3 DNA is TGCGCCAGCAGCTCAAAGATGGGCGGCTACGAGCAGTACTTC.

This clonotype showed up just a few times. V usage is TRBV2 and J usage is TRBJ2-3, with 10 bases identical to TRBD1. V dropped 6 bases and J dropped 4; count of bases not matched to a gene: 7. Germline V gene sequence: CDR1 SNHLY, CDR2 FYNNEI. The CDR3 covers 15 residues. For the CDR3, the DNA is TGTGCCAGCAGGGTCAGACAGGGGGCGGCAGATACGCAGTATTTT. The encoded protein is CASRVRQGAADTQYF.

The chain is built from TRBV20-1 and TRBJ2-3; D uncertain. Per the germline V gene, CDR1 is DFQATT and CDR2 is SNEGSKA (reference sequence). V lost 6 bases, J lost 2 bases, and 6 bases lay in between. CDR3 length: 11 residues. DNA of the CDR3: TGCAGTGCAGCCCCCACAGATACGCAGTATTTT. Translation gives CSAAPTDTQYF.

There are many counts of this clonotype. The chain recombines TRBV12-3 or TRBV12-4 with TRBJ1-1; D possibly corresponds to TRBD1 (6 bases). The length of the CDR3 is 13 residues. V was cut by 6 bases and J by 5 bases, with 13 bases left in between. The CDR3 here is CASSPGVGTEAFF. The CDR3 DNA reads TGTGCCAGCAGCCCAGGGGTGGGTACTGAAGCTTTCTTT.

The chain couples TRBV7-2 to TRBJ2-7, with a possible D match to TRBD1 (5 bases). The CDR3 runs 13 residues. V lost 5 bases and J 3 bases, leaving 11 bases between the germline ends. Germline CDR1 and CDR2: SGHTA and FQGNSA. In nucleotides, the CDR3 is TGTGCCAGCAGCCACCTAGGGGACTACGAGCAGTACTTC. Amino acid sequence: CASSHLGDYEQYF. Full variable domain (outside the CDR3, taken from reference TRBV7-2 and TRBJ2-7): GAGVSQSPSNKVTEKGKDVELRCDPISGHTALYWYRQSLGQGLEFLIYFQGNSAPDKSGLPSDRFSAERTGGSVSTLTIQRTQQEDSAVYLCASSHLGDYEQYFGPGTRLTVT.

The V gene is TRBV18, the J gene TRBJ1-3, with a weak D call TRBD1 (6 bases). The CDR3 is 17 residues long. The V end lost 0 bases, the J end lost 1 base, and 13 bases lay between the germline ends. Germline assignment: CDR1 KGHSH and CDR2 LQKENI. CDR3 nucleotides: TGTGCCAGCTCACCACCGGAGGGGGGTCGGTCTGGAAACACCATATATTTT. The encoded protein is CASSPPEGGRSGNTIYF.

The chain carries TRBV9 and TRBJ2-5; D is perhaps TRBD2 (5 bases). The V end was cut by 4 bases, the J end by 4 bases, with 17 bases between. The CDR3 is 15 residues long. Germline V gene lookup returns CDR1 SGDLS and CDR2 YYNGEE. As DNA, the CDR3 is TGTGCCAGCAGCTTAGCTCCCGGGAAAGGAGAGACCCAGTACTTC. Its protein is CASSLAPGKGETQYF.

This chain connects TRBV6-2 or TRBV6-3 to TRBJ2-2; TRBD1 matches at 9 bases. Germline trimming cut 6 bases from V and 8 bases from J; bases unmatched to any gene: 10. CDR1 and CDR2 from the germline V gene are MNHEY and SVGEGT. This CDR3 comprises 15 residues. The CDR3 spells CASSRDRGIPGELFF. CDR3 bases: TGTGCCAGCAGCCGTGACAGGGGGATTCCTGGGGAGCTGTTTTTT.

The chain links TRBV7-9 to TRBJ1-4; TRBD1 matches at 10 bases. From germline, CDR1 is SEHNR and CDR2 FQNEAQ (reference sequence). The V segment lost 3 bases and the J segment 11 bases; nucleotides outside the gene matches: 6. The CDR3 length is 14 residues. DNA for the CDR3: TGTGCCAGCAGCTTGGGACAGGGGATACAGAAACTGTTTTTT. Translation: CASSLGQGIQKLFF.

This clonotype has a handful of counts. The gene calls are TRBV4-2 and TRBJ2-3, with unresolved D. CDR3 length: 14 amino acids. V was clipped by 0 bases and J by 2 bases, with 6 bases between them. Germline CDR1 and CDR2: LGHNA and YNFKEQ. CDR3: CASSQDVLTDTQYF. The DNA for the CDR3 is TGTGCCAGCAGCCAAGATGTTCTCACAGATACGCAGTATTTT.